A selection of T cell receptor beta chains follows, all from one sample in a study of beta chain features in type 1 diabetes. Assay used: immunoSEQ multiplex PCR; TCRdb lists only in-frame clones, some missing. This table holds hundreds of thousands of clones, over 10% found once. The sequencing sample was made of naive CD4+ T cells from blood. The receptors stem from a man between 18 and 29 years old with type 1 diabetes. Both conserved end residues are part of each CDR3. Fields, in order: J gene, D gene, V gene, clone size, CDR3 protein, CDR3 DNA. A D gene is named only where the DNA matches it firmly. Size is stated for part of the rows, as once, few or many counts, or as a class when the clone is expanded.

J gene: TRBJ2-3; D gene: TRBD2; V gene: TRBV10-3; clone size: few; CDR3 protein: CAISESGAGGTDTQYF; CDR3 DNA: TGTGCCATCAGTGAGTCGGGAGCGGGGGGCACAGATACGCAGTATTTT
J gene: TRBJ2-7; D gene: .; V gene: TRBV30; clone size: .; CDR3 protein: CAWRDNYEQYF; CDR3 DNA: TGTGCCTGGAGAGACAATTACGAGCAGTACTTC
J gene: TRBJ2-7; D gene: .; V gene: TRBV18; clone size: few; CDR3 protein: CASSPPGGASYGQYF; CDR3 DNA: TGTGCCAGCTCACCCCCCGGGGGAGCGAGCTACGGGCAGTACTTC
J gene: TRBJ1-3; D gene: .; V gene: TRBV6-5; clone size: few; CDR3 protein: CASTRGPGNTIYF; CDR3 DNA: TGTGCCAGCACCCGGGGGCCTGGAAACACCATATATTTT
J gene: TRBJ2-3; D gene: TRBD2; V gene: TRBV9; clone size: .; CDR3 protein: CASSQAGGLGDTQYF; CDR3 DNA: TGTGCCAGCAGCCAAGCGGGGGGGCTAGGAGATACGCAGTATTTT
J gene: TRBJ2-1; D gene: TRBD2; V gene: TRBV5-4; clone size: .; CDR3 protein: CASSLAQGGGSTIEQFF; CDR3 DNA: TGTGCCAGCAGCTTGGCGCAGGGCGGGGGGAGTACAATTGAGCAGTTCTTC
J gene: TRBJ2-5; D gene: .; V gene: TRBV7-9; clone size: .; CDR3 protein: CASSLGPKILQETQYF; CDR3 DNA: TGTGCCAGCAGCTTAGGACCAAAGATCCTCCAAGAGACCCAGTACTTC
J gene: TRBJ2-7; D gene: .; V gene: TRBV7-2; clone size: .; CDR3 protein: CASSLGQIYEQYF; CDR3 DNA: TGTGCCAGCAGCTTAGGGCAAATCTACGAGCAGTACTTC
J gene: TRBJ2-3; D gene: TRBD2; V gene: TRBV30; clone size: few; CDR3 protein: CAWGLGLAGGLWDTQYF; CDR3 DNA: TGTGCCTGGGGACTGGGACTAGCGGGGGGGCTTTGGGATACGCAGTATTTT
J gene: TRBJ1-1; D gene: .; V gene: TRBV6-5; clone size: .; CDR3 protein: CASSYGGAMNTEAFF; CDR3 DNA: TGTGCCAGCAGTTACGGCGGCGCCATGAACACTGAAGCTTTCTTT
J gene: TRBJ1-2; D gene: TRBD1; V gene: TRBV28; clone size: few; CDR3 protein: CASSLLAGGYGYTF; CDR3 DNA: TGTGCCAGCAGTTTATTGGCAGGGGGATATGGCTACACCTTC
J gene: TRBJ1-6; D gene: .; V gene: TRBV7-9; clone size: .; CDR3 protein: CASSRLSGSYNSPLHF; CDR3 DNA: TGTGCCAGCAGCCGCCTCTCGGGGTCCTATAATTCACCCCTCCACTTT
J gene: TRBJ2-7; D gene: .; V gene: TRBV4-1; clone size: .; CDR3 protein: CASSQDGLYEQYF; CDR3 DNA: TGCGCCAGCAGCCAAGACGGATTATACGAGCAGTACTTC
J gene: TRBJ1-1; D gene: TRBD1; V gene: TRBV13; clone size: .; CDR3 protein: CASSQTGIDTEAFF; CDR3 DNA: TGTGCCAGCAGCCAGACAGGGATTGACACTGAAGCTTTCTTT
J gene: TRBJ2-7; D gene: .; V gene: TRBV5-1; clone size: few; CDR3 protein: CASSSGGVGTYEQYF; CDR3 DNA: TGCGCCAGCAGCTCTGGGGGCGTAGGAACCTACGAGCAGTACTTC
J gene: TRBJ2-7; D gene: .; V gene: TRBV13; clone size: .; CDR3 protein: CASSYGYEQYF; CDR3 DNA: TGTGCCAGCAGCTACGGATACGAGCAGTACTTC
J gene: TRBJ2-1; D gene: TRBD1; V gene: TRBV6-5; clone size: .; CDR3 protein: CASRTGGYNEQFF; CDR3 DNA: TGTGCCAGCAGAACAGGGGGTTACAATGAGCAGTTCTTC
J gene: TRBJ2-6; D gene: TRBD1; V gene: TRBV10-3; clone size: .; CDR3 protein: CAISEVVSGTGDSGANVLTF; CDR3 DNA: TGTGCCATCAGTGAGGTGGTTTCCGGGACAGGAGACTCTGGGGCCAACGTCCTGACTTTC
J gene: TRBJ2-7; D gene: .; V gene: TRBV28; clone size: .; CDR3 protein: CASSLVGKEQYF; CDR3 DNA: TGTGCCAGCAGTTTGGTGGGGAAAGAGCAGTACTTC
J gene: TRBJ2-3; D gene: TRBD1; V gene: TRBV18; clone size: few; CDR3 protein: CASSPRTGPADTQYF; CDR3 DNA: TGTGCCAGCTCACCACGGACAGGGCCGGCAGATACGCAGTATTTT
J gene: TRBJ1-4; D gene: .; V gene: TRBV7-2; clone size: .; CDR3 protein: CASSPGPSTTNEKLFF; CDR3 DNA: TGTGCCAGCAGCCCCGGACCCAGCACAACTAATGAAAAACTGTTTTTT
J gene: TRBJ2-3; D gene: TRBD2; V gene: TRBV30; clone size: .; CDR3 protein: CAWSGTSGASTDTQYF; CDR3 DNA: TGTGCCTGGAGCGGGACTAGCGGGGCTAGCACAGATACGCAGTATTTT
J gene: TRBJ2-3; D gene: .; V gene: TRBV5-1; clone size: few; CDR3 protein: CASSLSTGRGTDTQYF; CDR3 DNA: TGCGCCAGCAGCTTGTCTACAGGGCGGGGCACAGATACGCAGTATTTT
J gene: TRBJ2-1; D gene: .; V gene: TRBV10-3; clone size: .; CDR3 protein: CAISFPNGEQFF; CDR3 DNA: TGTGCCATCAGCTTCCCTAATGGTGAGCAGTTCTTC
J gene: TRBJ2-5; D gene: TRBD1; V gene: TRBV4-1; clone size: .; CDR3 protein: CASSQPGTGQKETQYF; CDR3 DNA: TGCGCCAGCAGCCAACCCGGGACAGGGCAGAAGGAGACCCAGTACTTC
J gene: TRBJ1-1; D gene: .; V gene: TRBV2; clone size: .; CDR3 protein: CASSADRLNTEAFF; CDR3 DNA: TGTGCCAGCAGTGCAGACAGACTCAACACTGAAGCTTTCTTT